These 32 T cell receptor beta chains share one sample of origin, sequenced in a study of cytomegalovirus exposure and HLA in healthy donors. This PCR relied on a set of 60 Vbeta primers and 13 Jbeta primers. TCRdb's copy holds only in-frame clones and misses some; the assay was immunoSEQ multiplex PCR. Of 150,000 to 200,000 clones in the sample, 75% to 80% are singletons; the top ten hold just under 1%. Input material: PBMCs. The receptors were sampled from a woman aged 45-65 years in good health and CMV-seropositive.

This chain connects TRBV5-1 to TRBJ1-6, with D unclear. The germline gives CDR1 SGHRS, CDR2 YFSETQ. The CDR3 has 10 amino acids. Between the trimmed V and J ends, which lost 3 bases and 17 bases, there was a span of 9 bases. The chain's CDR3 is CASSSPLFHF. CDR3 nucleotides: TGCGCCAGCAGCTCCCCCCTCTTCCACTTT.

The genes are TRBV28 and TRBJ1-2; TRBD1 is a possible D gene (5 bases). This CDR3 spans 14 amino acids. CDR1 is MDHEN and CDR2 is SYDVKM in the germline V gene. V was shortened by 6 bases and J by 4 bases, with 15 bases between the two germline ends. This CDR3 is CASRTGERSYGYTF. The CDR3 DNA follows: TGTGCCAGCAGGACGGGGGAGCGGAGCTATGGCTACACCTTC.

The chain has TRBV2 and TRBJ2-5; no reliable D call. The CDR3 sequence is 11 residues long. V was trimmed by 6 bases and J by 1 base, leaving 3 bases between them. Germline V lookup: CDR1 SNHLY, CDR2 FYNNEI. In DNA form, the CDR3 reads TGTGCCAGCAGCCTCCAAGAGACCCAGTACTTC. Translated: CASSLQETQYF. Based on the CDR3 plus reference TRBV2 and TRBJ2-5, the full variable domain is EPEVTQTPSHQVTQMGQEVILRCVPISNHLYFYWYRQILGQKVEFLVSFYNNEISEKSEIFDDQFSVERPDGSNFTLKIRSTKLEDSAMYFCASSLQETQYFGPGTRLLVL.

The chain recombines TRBV9 with TRBJ2-5; D might be TRBD2 (5 bases). CDR1 and CDR2 (germline): SGDLS, YYNGEE. The CDR3 is 15 residues long. Deletions cut 0 bases from V and 0 bases from J, with 9 bases between. DNA of the CDR3: TGTGCCAGCAGCGTAGGCCCGGGGTACCAAGAGACCCAGTACTTC. Protein sequence: CASSVGPGYQETQYF.

This chain links TRBV2 with TRBJ2-7; 9 nucleotides agree with TRBD1. The CDR3 is 14 amino acids. The germline gives CDR1 SNHLY, CDR2 FYNNEI. The J segment lost 2 bases and the V segment lost 6 bases, leaving 5 bases of the junction unmatched. The CDR3, as DNA: TGTGCCAGCAGAGTGGACAGGGGCCCCTACGAGCAGTACTTC. Translation gives CASRVDRGPYEQYF.

V usage is TRBV7-8 and J usage is TRBJ2-7; a weak D match, TRBD1 (5 bases). The germline gives CDR1 SGHVS, CDR2 FQNEAQ. This CDR3 is 14 amino acids long. V was shortened by 1 base and J by 3 bases, with 10 bases between the two germline ends. The CDR3 nucleotides read TGTGCCAGCAGCTTAGAGGCAGGGTTCTACGAGCAGTACTTC. Translated: CASSLEAGFYEQYF.

In its sample, this clone was seen a few times. This chain connects TRBV7-9 to TRBJ1-4; TRBD1 is a possible D gene (5 bases). This CDR3 spans 16 amino acids. V dropped 3 bases and J dropped 4 bases, with 15 bases sitting between them. Germline assignment: CDR1 SEHNR and CDR2 FQNEAQ (reference sequence). The CDR3 protein is CASSFGLTAINEKLFF. CDR3 nucleotides: TGTGCCAGCAGCTTCGGGCTGACAGCCATTAATGAAAAACTGTTTTTT.

This chain uses TRBV6-5 with TRBJ2-2, with 8 bases lining up with TRBD2. V lost 2 bases to trimming and J lost 4 bases; unmatched junction nucleotides: 0. This CDR3 spans 14 amino acids. From germline, CDR1 is MNHEY and CDR2 SVGAGI. This CDR3 is CASSYREGTGELFF. CDR3 bases: TGTGCCAGCAGTTACCGGGAGGGCACCGGGGAGCTGTTTTTT.

The rearrangement uses TRBV9 and TRBJ2-6; 8 positions agree with TRBD1. CDR3 size: 17 residues. CDR1 and CDR2 (germline): SGDLS, YYNGEE. J lost 0 bases, V lost 4 bases, and 6 bases had no gene match. As DNA, the CDR3 is TGTGCCAGCAGCCCCCGGACAGGGCCCTCTGGGGCCAACGTCCTGACTTTC. It yields the protein CASSPRTGPSGANVLTF.

The chain uses TRBV27 and TRBJ2-3; 13 bases line up with TRBD2. CDR1 is MNHEY, CDR2 SMNVEV, per germline (reference sequence). V gave up 5 bases and J gave up 11 bases; unmatched junction bases: 16. There are 17 residues in the CDR3. Here the CDR3 reads CASSTTGTSGDIGGQYF. The CDR3 DNA reads as TGTGCCAGCAGTACAACCGGGACTAGCGGGGATATTGGGGGGCAGTATTTT.

As concerns this clone: Other DNA variants within this sample encode the same CDR3. This rearrangement joins TRBV5-6 to TRBJ1-2; the match to TRBD1 covers 8 bases. Germline CDR1 reads SGHDT; CDR2 reads YYEEEE. The CDR3 covers 14 residues. V trimming: 2 bases; J trimming: 5 bases; junction bases outside the gene matches: 5. For the CDR3, the DNA is TGTGCCAGCAGCTTTGGTGACAGGGGTTATGGCTACACCTTC. It codes for CASSFGDRGYGYTF. The whole variable domain, filled in from reference TRBV5-6 and TRBJ1-2, reads DAGVTQSPTHLIKTRGQQVTLRCSPKSGHDTVSWYQQALGQGPQFIFQYYEEEERQRGNFPDRFSGHQFPNYSSELNVNALLLGDSALYLCASSFGDRGYGYTFGSGTRLTVV.

CDR3 protein: CASSPKEGGAEAFF. The CDR3 region has the DNA TGTGCCAGCTCACCAAAGGAGGGAGGGGCTGAAGCTTTCTTT. The chain is built from TRBV18 and TRBJ1-1; possibly TRBD1 for D (5 bases). CDR1 is KGHSH, CDR2 LQKENI, per germline. Trimming cost V 2 bases and J 6 bases, with 13 bases left between them. This CDR3 comprises 14 residues.

This rearrangement joins TRBV5-6 to TRBJ1-3; D gene uncertain. The CDR3 contains 15 residues. From germline, CDR1 is SGHDT and CDR2 YYEEEE. V was shortened by 2 bases and J by 0 bases, with 9 bases between the two germline ends. The CDR3 loop is CASSLGLLSGNTIYF. DNA for the CDR3: TGTGCCAGCAGCTTAGGACTGCTCTCTGGAAACACCATATATTTT.

This clone was seen only a few times. The chain employs TRBV7-9 and TRBJ2-7, with 7 nucleotides matching TRBD1. Germline CDR1 SEHNR, CDR2 FQNEAQ (reference sequence). CDR3 length equals 16 residues. V shed 4 bases, J shed 5 bases, and the junction held 14 bases outside the gene matches. CDR3 DNA sequence: TGTGCCAGCAGCTGGACCACAGGGGCCCCTTGGGACGAGCAGTACTTC. Residues: CASSWTTGAPWDEQYF. Full variable domain (outside the CDR3, taken from reference TRBV7-9 and TRBJ2-7): DTGVSQNPRHKITKRGQNVTFRCDPISEHNRLYWYRQTLGQGPEFLTYFQNEAQLEKSRLLSDRFSAERPKGSFSTLEIQRTEQGDSAMYLCASSWTTGAPWDEQYFGPGTRLTVT.

This chain uses TRBV10-3 with TRBJ2-5; D might be TRBD2 (8 bases). This CDR3 region has 15 residues. CDR1 is ENHRY, CDR2 SYGVKD, per germline. V lost 2 bases to trimming and J lost 4 bases, with 14 bases between them. CDR3 region: CAISEETGTRETQYF. CDR3 coding DNA: TGTGCCATCAGTGAGGAGACAGGGACTAGAGAGACCCAGTACTTC.

This sequence joins TRBV7-2 and TRBJ1-5; no reliable D call. Trimming shortened V by 5 bases and J by 0 bases, and 11 bases separated the two germline ends. CDR1 and CDR2 (germline): SGHTA, FQGNSA. This CDR3 is 15 amino acids long. The CDR3 coding sequence is TGTGCCAGCAGCCTAGGAGTTTATAGCAATCAGCCCCAGCATTTT. It encodes CASSLGVYSNQPQHF.

This chain connects TRBV30 to TRBJ1-2, with 8 bases aligning to TRBD1. Germline-derived CDR1 and CDR2 are GTSNPN and SVGIG (reference sequence). The ends lost 3 bases at V and 8 bases at J; junction bases unmatched: 8. The CDR3 length is 13 residues. The CDR3 spells CAWSPQGARGYTF. DNA for the CDR3: TGTGCCTGGAGCCCCCAGGGGGCGCGGGGCTACACCTTC.

The chain carries TRBV5-6 and TRBJ1-1; D gene ambiguous. Trimming took 0 bases from V and 4 from J, leaving 7 bases between them. Germline-derived CDR1 and CDR2 are SGHDT and YYEEEE. This CDR3 is built from 13 residues. The CDR3 DNA reads TGTGCCAGCAGCTTGGGTCAGGTCACTGAAGCTTTCTTT. Translated, it gives CASSLGQVTEAFF.

The chain joins TRBV7-9 to TRBJ2-2; 11 bases line up with TRBD1. This CDR3 spans 18 amino acids. CDR1 is SEHNR and CDR2 is FQNEAQ in the germline V gene (reference sequence). Losses at the gene ends were 6 bases for V and 5 bases for J; bases not matched to a gene: 14. The CDR3 loop is CASSFGQGASVLTGELFF. The CDR3 DNA reads TGTGCCAGCAGTTTTGGACAGGGGGCTTCGGTTTTGACCGGGGAGCTGTTTTTT.

The chain links TRBV9 to TRBJ2-1; 11 bases line up with TRBD2. The CDR3 is 15 residues long. The germline gives CDR1 SGDLS, CDR2 YYNGEE. V gave up 1 base and J gave up 8 bases; unmatched junction bases: 5. The chain's CDR3 is CASSVRVAGGHEQFF. CDR3 DNA sequence: TGTGCCAGCAGCGTACGGGTAGCGGGGGGGCATGAGCAGTTCTTC.

The chain recombines TRBV7-8 with TRBJ1-4; D unclear. CDR3 length: 14 amino acids. Germline loops: CDR1 SGHVS, CDR2 FQNEAQ. V lost 4 bases and J 3 bases, leaving 9 bases between the germline ends. For the CDR3, the DNA is TGTGCCAGCAGCTCGGGAGGAGCTAATGAAAAACTGTTTTTT. As protein: CASSSGGANEKLFF.

The genes are TRBV7-2 and TRBJ1-5, with D perhaps TRBD1 (6 bases). The CDR3 length is 15 residues. In germline, CDR1 is SGHTA, CDR2 FQGNSA. Trimming took 5 bases from V and 5 from J, leaving 16 bases between them. CDR3 nucleotides: TGTGCCAGCAGCCCCATGAGGGGGGGTTATCAGCCCCAGCATTTT. It specifies CASSPMRGGYQPQHF.

The rearrangement uses TRBV9 and TRBJ2-3, with 9 bases identical to TRBD2. V was clipped by 2 bases and J by 4 bases; unmatched bases: 5. The CDR3 spans 15 residues. Looked up from germline, CDR1 is SGDLS and CDR2 is YYNGEE. The CDR3 reads CASSVEAGGADTQYF. For the CDR3, the DNA is TGTGCCAGCAGCGTTGAAGCGGGAGGCGCAGATACGCAGTATTTT. The variable domain in full, completed from reference TRBV9 and TRBJ2-3, reads DSGVTQTPKHLITATGQRVTLRCSPRSGDLSVYWYQQSLDQGLQFLIQYYNGEERAKGNILERFSAQQFPDLHSELNLSSLELGDSALYFCASSVEAGGADTQYFGPGTRLTVL.

This chain joins TRBV20-1 and TRBJ2-1; the match to TRBD1 covers 7 bases. The germline V gene encodes CDR1 DFQATT and CDR2 SNEGSKA (reference sequence). V lost 5 bases, J lost 9 bases, and 4 bases stayed unmatched. The CDR3 runs 11 residues. Written as DNA, the CDR3 is TGCAGTGCTTCCTCAGGGGGTGAGCAGTTCTTC. Its translation: CSASSGGEQFF.

Note on this clone: Other DNA sequences of this sample code for an identical CDR3. The V call is TRBV18, the J call TRBJ1-1; possible D gene TRBD1, 6 bases. The CDR3 has 14 residues. Trimming cost V 3 bases and J 1 base, with 9 bases left between them. CDR1 and CDR2 (germline): KGHSH, LQKENI. The CDR3 DNA reads TGTGCCAGCTCACCTCGACAGGAGAACACTGAAGCTTTCTTT. Translating gives CASSPRQENTEAFF.

The V call is TRBV29-1, the J call TRBJ2-3; 8 nucleotides agree with TRBD1. The CDR3 is made up of 14 amino acids. The germline V gene has CDR1 SQVTM and CDR2 ANQGSEA. CDR3 sequence reads: CSISETGAVDTQYF. CDR3 in DNA: TGCAGTATATCGGAGACAGGGGCGGTAGATACGCAGTATTTT.

The chain couples TRBV6-4 to TRBJ2-1, with a possible D match to TRBD2 (5 bases). The germline V gene has CDR1 MRHNA and CDR2 SNTAGT. Trimming shortened V by 5 bases and J by 4 bases, and 15 bases separated the two germline ends. This CDR3 contains 15 residues. The CDR3 reads CASSLEPSGYNEQFF. DNA for the CDR3: TGTGCCAGCAGTCTCGAGCCGTCGGGGTACAATGAGCAGTTCTTC.

The rearrangement uses TRBV7-2 and TRBJ2-7, with D perhaps TRBD2 (6 bases). CDR1 is SGHTA and CDR2 is FQGNSA in the germline V gene. Trimming pared 7 bases from V and 4 bases from J, leaving 17 bases between. This CDR3 spans 14 amino acids. The chain's CDR3 is CASTPGSIPYEQYF. The CDR3, as DNA: TGTGCCAGCACCCCCGGGAGCATCCCGTACGAGCAGTACTTC. Looking up the rest from reference TRBV7-2 and TRBJ2-7 gives the full variable domain: GAGVSQSPSNKVTEKGKDVELRCDPISGHTALYWYRQSLGQGLEFLIYFQGNSAPDKSGLPSDRFSAERTGGSVSTLTIQRTQQEDSAVYLCASTPGSIPYEQYFGPGTRLTVT.

As regards this clone: Other DNA sequences from this sample encode an identical CDR3 as well. V usage is TRBV5-1 and J usage is TRBJ1-5; 7 nucleotides align to TRBD1. This CDR3 is 15 amino acids long. V trimming: 0 bases; J trimming: 5 bases; junction bases outside the gene matches: 5. CDR1 and CDR2 from the germline V gene are SGHRS and YFSETQ. DNA of the CDR3: TGCGCCAGCAGCTTGGACGGGACAGCATATCAGCCCCAGCATTTT. Its protein is CASSLDGTAYQPQHF. Combining the CDR3 with reference TRBV5-1 and TRBJ1-5 gives the whole variable domain KAGVTQTPRYLIKTRGQQVTLSCSPISGHRSVSWYQQTPGQGLQFLFEYFSETQRNKGNFPGRFSGRQFSNSRSEMNVSTLELGDSALYLCASSLDGTAYQPQHFGDGTRLSIL.

The chain links TRBV19 to TRBJ2-2, with a tentative D call TRBD1 (8 bases). The CDR3 runs 14 residues. Germline CDR1 reads LNHDA; CDR2 reads SQIVND (reference sequence). V lost 6 bases, J lost 6 bases, and 14 bases lay in between. CDR3 nucleotides: TGTGCCAGTAGCAGGACAGGGAGGGCCGGGGAGCTGTTTTTT. Translating gives CASSRTGRAGELFF.

The chain has TRBV19 and TRBJ1-1, with 7 positions matching TRBD1. The CDR3 spans 15 residues. The V and J ends lost 8 bases and 1 base, in that order; junction bases with no gene match: 10. Germline CDR1 is LNHDA and CDR2 is SQIVND (reference sequence). CDR3 amino acids: CASQRIHRGNTEAFF. CDR3 in DNA: TGTGCCAGTCAACGGATCCACAGGGGGAACACTGAAGCTTTCTTT.

This clone was recorded only once. This chain joins TRBV10-1 and TRBJ2-1, with a weak D call TRBD1 (5 bases). The V and J ends lost 7 bases and 9 bases respectively, with 19 bases between them. CDR1 is WNHNN and CDR2 is SYGVQD in the germline V gene (reference sequence). The CDR3 covers 14 residues. The CDR3 loop reads CASNQGILRLEQFF. The CDR3, as DNA: TGCGCCAGCAATCAGGGAATTCTGCGTCTTGAGCAGTTCTTC.